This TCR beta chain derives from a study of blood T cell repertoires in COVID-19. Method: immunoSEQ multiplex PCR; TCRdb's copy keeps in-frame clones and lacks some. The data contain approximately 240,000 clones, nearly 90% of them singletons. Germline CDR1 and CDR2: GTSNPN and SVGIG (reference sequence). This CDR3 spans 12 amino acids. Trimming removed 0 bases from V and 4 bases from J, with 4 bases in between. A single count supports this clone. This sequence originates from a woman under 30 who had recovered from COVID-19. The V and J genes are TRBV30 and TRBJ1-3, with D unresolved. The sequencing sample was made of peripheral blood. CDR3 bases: TGTGCCTGGAGTGTGGGCGGAAACACCATATATTTT. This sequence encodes CAWSVGGNTIYF.